This is a list of T cell receptor beta chains from one sample in a study of breast tumors, draining lymph nodes, adjacent tissues. In TCRdb, the multiplex PCR reads were re-called with MiXCR into one record per CDR3 protein. Of more than 200,000 distinct CDR3 sequences listed, about 34% are singletons. Sequences were obtained from axillary lymph node tissue. These receptors all stem from a female donor with breast cancer. Some clones in this sample may be carry-over from other donors' samples. CDR3s include the opening cysteine and the closing phenylalanine or tryptophan. Each record gives: D gene, clone size, V gene, J gene, CDR3 protein, CDR3 DNA. A D gene is named only where the DNA matches it firmly. Part of the rows lack a size; the others show once, few, many or a class for expanded clones.

d_call: NA; clone_size: many; v_call: TRBV7-2; j_call: TRBJ2-1; cdr3_aa: CASSLGNGAYNEQFF; cdr3_nt: TGTGCCAGCAGCTTAGGGAATGGGGCCTACAATGAGCAGTTCTTC
d_call: NA; clone_size: many; v_call: TRBV10-2; j_call: TRBJ2-7; cdr3_aa: CASSGRGLSGNEQYF; cdr3_nt: TGCGCCAGCAGTGGCCGGGGCCTGTCGGGGAACGAGCAGTACTTC
d_call: TRBD2; clone_size: NA; v_call: TRBV15; j_call: TRBJ2-1; cdr3_aa: CATSSSAAGVNEQFF; cdr3_nt: TGTGCCACCAGCAGCTCGGCGGCGGGAGTGAATGAGCAGTTCTTC
d_call: TRBD1; clone_size: NA; v_call: TRBV29-1; j_call: TRBJ1-2; cdr3_aa: CSVTGQASHYGYTF; cdr3_nt: TGCAGCGTGACGGGACAGGCGAGTCACTATGGCTACACCTTC
d_call: TRBD1; clone_size: NA; v_call: TRBV15; j_call: TRBJ2-2; cdr3_aa: CATSRPGTGGGEELFF; cdr3_nt: TGTGCCACCAGCAGACCCGGGACAGGGGGTGGCGAGGAGCTGTTTTTT
d_call: NA; clone_size: many; v_call: TRBV2; j_call: TRBJ1-2; cdr3_aa: CASRRTAEGYGYTF; cdr3_nt: TGTGCCAGCAGAAGGACCGCGGAAGGGTATGGCTACACCTTC
d_call: TRBD1; clone_size: many; v_call: TRBV5-8; j_call: TRBJ2-6; cdr3_aa: CASRSRQGGPSGANVLTF; cdr3_nt: TGTGCCAGCAGGTCCCGACAGGGGGGACCCTCTGGGGCCAACGTCCTGACTTTC
d_call: NA; clone_size: many; v_call: TRBV12-3/TRBV12-4; j_call: TRBJ1-5; cdr3_aa: CASSLAYGGNQPQHF; cdr3_nt: TGTGCCAGCAGTTTAGCGTATGGGGGGAATCAGCCCCAGCATTTT
d_call: NA; clone_size: many; v_call: TRBV6-2/TRBV6-3; j_call: TRBJ1-4; cdr3_aa: CASGRQNEKLFF; cdr3_nt: TGTGCCAGCGGACGGCAGAATGAAAAACTGTTTTTT
d_call: TRBD1; clone_size: many; v_call: TRBV6-1; j_call: TRBJ2-5; cdr3_aa: CASSGTGVVPETQYF; cdr3_nt: TGTGCCAGCAGTGGGACAGGGGTTGTTCCGGAGACCCAGTACTTC
d_call: TRBD1; clone_size: many; v_call: TRBV10-3; j_call: TRBJ2-7; cdr3_aa: CAISEPRNGQGAQYF; cdr3_nt: TGTGCCATCAGTGAGCCTCGCAACGGACAGGGGGCACAGTACTTC
d_call: NA; clone_size: NA; v_call: TRBV3-1; j_call: TRBJ2-4; cdr3_aa: CASRGLDIQYF; cdr3_nt: TGTGCCAGCAGGGGGCTGGACATTCAGTACTTC
d_call: NA; clone_size: NA; v_call: TRBV6-2/TRBV6-3; j_call: TRBJ1-4; cdr3_aa: CASNSRGYEKLFF; cdr3_nt: TGTGCCAGCAATTCTCGGGGGTATGAAAAACTGTTTTTT
d_call: NA; clone_size: many; v_call: TRBV2; j_call: TRBJ2-1; cdr3_aa: CASSVNEQFF; cdr3_nt: TGTGCCAGCAGTGTTAATGAGCAGTTCTTC
d_call: NA; clone_size: many; v_call: TRBV20-1; j_call: TRBJ2-1; cdr3_aa: CSASVGSSYNEQFF; cdr3_nt: TGCAGTGCTAGCGTCGGGAGCTCCTACAATGAGCAGTTCTTC
d_call: NA; clone_size: NA; v_call: TRBV28; j_call: TRBJ1-2; cdr3_aa: CASSLSHYGYTF; cdr3_nt: TGTGCCAGCAGTTTATCCCATTATGGCTACACCTTC
d_call: TRBD2; clone_size: many; v_call: TRBV6-1; j_call: TRBJ2-7; cdr3_aa: CASSELGSGTNEQYF; cdr3_nt: TGTGCCAGCAGTGAATTGGGTAGCGGGACCAACGAGCAGTACTTC
d_call: TRBD1; clone_size: many; v_call: TRBV12-3/TRBV12-4; j_call: TRBJ1-5; cdr3_aa: CASSWLGTGVGGGNQPQHF; cdr3_nt: TGTGCCAGCAGTTGGCTCGGGACAGGGGTTGGCGGTGGCAATCAGCCCCAGCATTTT
d_call: NA; clone_size: many; v_call: TRBV14; j_call: TRBJ1-4; cdr3_aa: CASSQGGLIDEKLFF; cdr3_nt: TGTGCCAGCAGCCAAGGGGGGCTCATCGATGAAAAACTGTTTTTT
d_call: NA; clone_size: many; v_call: TRBV4-1; j_call: TRBJ2-7; cdr3_aa: CASSRRPDVAEVEQYF; cdr3_nt: TGCGCCAGCAGCCGACGACCCGACGTTGCCGAGGTCGAGCAGTACTTC
d_call: NA; clone_size: many; v_call: TRBV18; j_call: TRBJ2-7; cdr3_aa: CASSPGSPSYEQYF; cdr3_nt: TGTGCCAGCTCACCGGGCTCACCTTCCTACGAGCAGTACTTC
d_call: NA; clone_size: many; v_call: TRBV20-1; j_call: TRBJ1-2; cdr3_aa: CSASGNYGYTF; cdr3_nt: TGCAGTGCATCAGGGAACTATGGCTACACCTTC
d_call: TRBD1; clone_size: many; v_call: TRBV9; j_call: TRBJ1-2; cdr3_aa: CASSGTGTGGENYGYTF; cdr3_nt: TGTGCCAGCAGCGGGACCGGGACAGGGGGCGAGAACTATGGCTACACCTTC
d_call: NA; clone_size: many; v_call: TRBV5-5; j_call: TRBJ1-4; cdr3_aa: CASSLGWGTTNEKLFF; cdr3_nt: TGTGCCAGCAGCTTGGGGTGGGGAACAACTAATGAAAAACTGTTTTTT
d_call: NA; clone_size: many; v_call: TRBV3-1; j_call: TRBJ2-7; cdr3_aa: CASTYSSDLPPYEQYF; cdr3_nt: TGTGCCAGCACCTATTCCAGCGACCTCCCTCCCTACGAGCAGTACTTC
d_call: TRBD2; clone_size: once; v_call: TRBV11-3; j_call: TRBJ2-3; cdr3_aa: CASSVLAGRDTDTQYF; cdr3_nt: TGTGCCAGCAGCGTCTTAGCGGGGAGGGACACAGATACGCAGTATTTT
d_call: NA; clone_size: many; v_call: TRBV4-3; j_call: TRBJ2-2; cdr3_aa: CASSHFRGRGELFF; cdr3_nt: TGCGCCAGCAGCCATTTTAGGGGTCGCGGGGAGCTGTTTTTT
d_call: TRBD1; clone_size: many; v_call: TRBV5-1; j_call: TRBJ1-4; cdr3_aa: CASSIGTGNLVEKLFF; cdr3_nt: TGCGCCAGCAGCATCGGGACAGGGAATCTTGTTGAAAAACTGTTTTTT
d_call: NA; clone_size: many; v_call: TRBV20-1; j_call: TRBJ2-1; cdr3_aa: CSAPVSLSYNEQFF; cdr3_nt: TGCAGTGCCCCCGTAAGCCTGTCCTACAATGAGCAGTTCTTC
d_call: NA; clone_size: NA; v_call: TRBV5-4; j_call: TRBJ1-2; cdr3_aa: CASSQEGTGSVPGYTF; cdr3_nt: TGTGCCAGCAGCCAAGAAGGAACAGGTTCCGTCCCTGGCTACACCTTC
d_call: NA; clone_size: NA; v_call: TRBV19; j_call: TRBJ2-7; cdr3_aa: CASSQDRAGNSYEQYF; cdr3_nt: TGTGCCAGCAGCCAAGACCGGGCGGGGAACTCCTACGAGCAGTACTTC
d_call: NA; clone_size: many; v_call: TRBV20-1; j_call: TRBJ2-1; cdr3_aa: CSARDQGYNEQFF; cdr3_nt: TGCAGTGCTAGAGACCAAGGCTACAATGAGCAGTTCTTC
d_call: NA; clone_size: NA; v_call: TRBV12-3/TRBV12-4; j_call: TRBJ2-5; cdr3_aa: CASSSSSRGEETQYF; cdr3_nt: TGTGCCAGCAGTTCGAGCTCCAGGGGGGAAGAGACCCAGTACTTC
d_call: NA; clone_size: NA; v_call: TRBV30; j_call: TRBJ1-2; cdr3_aa: CASQIYGYTF; cdr3_nt: TGTGCCTCCCAGATCTATGGCTACACCTTC
d_call: NA; clone_size: many; v_call: TRBV30; j_call: TRBJ1-4; cdr3_aa: CAWARGAYLATNEKLFF; cdr3_nt: TGTGCCTGGGCGAGGGGGGCGTACCTGGCAACTAATGAAAAACTGTTTTTT
d_call: NA; clone_size: few; v_call: TRBV27; j_call: TRBJ2-2; cdr3_aa: CASSLSQVSTGELFF; cdr3_nt: TGTGCCAGCAGTTTATCGCAAGTAAGCACCGGGGAGCTGTTTTTT
d_call: NA; clone_size: many; v_call: TRBV5-1; j_call: TRBJ2-2; cdr3_aa: CATRGIATGELFF; cdr3_nt: TGCGCCACCCGGGGGATCGCTACCGGGGAGCTGTTTTTT
d_call: NA; clone_size: many; v_call: TRBV30; j_call: TRBJ1-3; cdr3_aa: CAWSPSWGSGNTIYF; cdr3_nt: TGTGCCTGGAGCCCTAGTTGGGGTTCTGGAAACACCATATATTTT
d_call: TRBD2; clone_size: many; v_call: TRBV5-1; j_call: TRBJ2-3; cdr3_aa: CASHPRLAGMTDTQYF; cdr3_nt: TGCGCCAGCCACCCCAGACTAGCGGGAATGACAGATACGCAGTATTTT
d_call: NA; clone_size: many; v_call: TRBV12-3/TRBV12-4; j_call: TRBJ2-7; cdr3_aa: CASTTGSFSYEQYF; cdr3_nt: TGTGCCAGCACCACAGGGAGTTTCTCCTACGAGCAGTACTTC
d_call: TRBD1; clone_size: many; v_call: TRBV2; j_call: TRBJ1-3; cdr3_aa: CASSARQGLSSGNTIYF; cdr3_nt: TGTGCCAGCAGTGCCAGACAGGGGTTAAGCTCTGGAAACACCATATATTTT
d_call: NA; clone_size: few; v_call: TRBV5-6; j_call: TRBJ2-1; cdr3_aa: CASSSDWASYNEQFF; cdr3_nt: TGTGCCAGCAGCTCGGACTGGGCGTCCTACAATGAGCAGTTCTTC
d_call: TRBD1; clone_size: medium-sized; v_call: TRBV29-1; j_call: TRBJ1-6; cdr3_aa: CSVQTGGNNSPLHF; cdr3_nt: TGCAGCGTTCAGACAGGGGGCAATAATTCACCCCTCCACTTT
d_call: TRBD1; clone_size: many; v_call: TRBV19; j_call: TRBJ1-5; cdr3_aa: CASRDRAIGQPQHF; cdr3_nt: TGTGCCAGTAGGGACAGGGCCATTGGTCAGCCCCAGCATTTT
d_call: TRBD1; clone_size: once; v_call: TRBV5-5; j_call: TRBJ2-7; cdr3_aa: CASRQGQPVYEQYF; cdr3_nt: TGTGCCAGCAGACAGGGACAGCCTGTGTACGAGCAGTACTTC
d_call: TRBD1; clone_size: many; v_call: TRBV24-1; j_call: TRBJ2-3; cdr3_aa: CATSDFDRGTADTQYF; cdr3_nt: TGTGCCACCAGTGATTTCGACAGGGGGACTGCAGATACGCAGTATTTT
d_call: NA; clone_size: few; v_call: TRBV9; j_call: TRBJ2-5; cdr3_aa: CASNRLEFYETQYF; cdr3_nt: TGTGCCAGCAACCGACTAGAGTTCTACGAGACCCAGTACTTC
d_call: TRBD1; clone_size: few; v_call: TRBV20-1; j_call: TRBJ1-1; cdr3_aa: CSASAYRGTEAFF; cdr3_nt: TGCAGTGCCAGTGCTTACAGGGGGACTGAAGCTTTCTTT
d_call: NA; clone_size: many; v_call: TRBV4-1; j_call: TRBJ2-7; cdr3_aa: CASSQELVGAGRNEQYF; cdr3_nt: TGCGCCAGCAGCCAAGAACTAGTGGGGGCAGGGCGAAATGAGCAGTACTTC
d_call: NA; clone_size: NA; v_call: TRBV6-6; j_call: TRBJ1-5; cdr3_aa: CASSHEGRINQPQHF; cdr3_nt: TGTGCCAGCAGTCACGAGGGGCGGATCAATCAGCCCCAGCATTTT
d_call: TRBD2; clone_size: many; v_call: TRBV9; j_call: TRBJ2-3; cdr3_aa: CASSVAGGPDTQYF; cdr3_nt: TGTGCCAGCAGCGTAGCGGGAGGGCCAGATACGCAGTATTTT
d_call: TRBD2; clone_size: many; v_call: TRBV11-2; j_call: TRBJ2-3; cdr3_aa: CASSPWTSGRGAQYF; cdr3_nt: TGTGCCAGCAGCCCGTGGACTAGCGGGAGGGGTGCGCAGTATTTT
d_call: NA; clone_size: many; v_call: TRBV5-1; j_call: TRBJ2-2; cdr3_aa: CASSSITNTGELFF; cdr3_nt: TGCGCCAGCAGCTCTATTACGAACACCGGGGAGCTGTTTTTT
d_call: NA; clone_size: many; v_call: TRBV11-2; j_call: TRBJ1-5; cdr3_aa: CASSPRSGSRVHF; cdr3_nt: TGTGCCAGCAGCCCTCGGTCGGGATCAAGGGTACATTTT